Listed below are T cell receptor beta chains from one sample, sequenced in a study of glioma-infiltrating T cells. One entry per CDR3 protein, called by TCRdb with MiXCR from the multiplex PCR reads. The table records fewer than 250,000 distinct CDR3 sequences, around 32% of them present only once. The sample was glioma tissue, nonneoplastic brain tissue, or PBMCs (not recorded which). These receptors were taken from a human donor with low-grade glioma or glioblastoma, undergoing nonglioma brain surgery, or in good health (not recorded which). Both conserved end residues are part of each CDR3.

J gene: TRBJ2-3; V gene: TRBV7-9; CDR3 protein: CASSFSLAGEATDTQYF
J gene: TRBJ1-1; V gene: TRBV2; CDR3 protein: CATAGQGLEAFF
J gene: TRBJ2-1; V gene: TRBV6-5; CDR3 protein: CASSLGAERGGEQFF
J gene: TRBJ1-5; V gene: TRBV3-1; CDR3 protein: CASSQDQGEGNQPQHF
J gene: TRBJ2-3; V gene: TRBV4-1; CDR3 protein: CASRLGTGWTDTQYF
J gene: TRBJ2-7; V gene: TRBV27; CDR3 protein: CASRTIGGDLHEQYF
J gene: TRBJ2-3; V gene: TRBV24-1; CDR3 protein: CATSDSSVPSTDTQYF
J gene: TRBJ2-7; V gene: TRBV6-1; CDR3 protein: CASSEELAGAYGQCF
J gene: TRBJ1-4; V gene: TRBV20-1; CDR3 protein: CSARGRHQANEKLFF
J gene: TRBJ2-7; V gene: TRBV18; CDR3 protein: CASSPNRDDEQYF
J gene: TRBJ2-5; V gene: TRBV7-9; CDR3 protein: CASSSRGPETQYF
J gene: TRBJ1-5; V gene: TRBV7-9; CDR3 protein: CAISGRQPYQPQHF
J gene: TRBJ2-3; V gene: TRBV6-6; CDR3 protein: CASNPWTSGYTDTQYF
J gene: TRBJ2-5; V gene: TRBV14; CDR3 protein: CASSDWTSRGTQYF
J gene: TRBJ2-3; V gene: TRBV20-1; CDR3 protein: CSAGGTGDTQYF
J gene: TRBJ2-2; V gene: TRBV7-3; CDR3 protein: CASSMGLAGGAGELFF
J gene: TRBJ1-1; V gene: TRBV18; CDR3 protein: CASSPPGGGAAEAFF